The 19 T cell receptor beta chains below were found in one sample sequenced in a study of T cell changes during pregnancy in multiple sclerosis. The method was immunoSEQ multiplex PCR; TCRdb's version includes in-frame clones alone and lacks a portion of them. The table has fewer than 45,000 clones, about nine tenths seen once; the top ten hold around 0.47%. The sequences come from CD4+ T cells from peripheral blood mononuclear cells, collected in the second trimester of pregnancy. These receptors originate from a female donor in good health, enrolled as a control in a pregnancy study.

This chain uses TRBV10-3 with TRBJ1-5, with a possible D match to TRBD1 (5 bases). Trimming shortened V by 0 bases and J by 4 bases, and 7 bases separated the two germline ends. Germline V CDR1 and CDR2: ENHRY, SYGVKD. The CDR3 covers 14 residues. CDR3 sequence: CAISESAGNQPQHF. For the CDR3, the DNA is TGTGCCATCAGTGAGTCCGCAGGGAATCAGCCCCAGCATTTT.

This clone was observed once. The chain couples TRBV28 to TRBJ1-3; D is uncertain. CDR1 is MDHEN and CDR2 is SYDVKM in the germline V gene. The CDR3 runs 14 residues. V lost 4 bases to trimming and J lost 3 bases, with 10 bases between them. CDR3 nucleotides: TGTGCCAGCAGTTCTGACATGGATGGAAACACCATATATTTT. As protein: CASSSDMDGNTIYF.

The count of this clone is one. CDR3 nucleotide sequence: TGTGCCAGCCCGGAGGGAGATACGCAGTATTTT. Its protein is CASPEGDTQYF. The rearrangement uses TRBV9 and TRBJ2-3; possible D gene TRBD2, 6 bases. Per germline, CDR1 SGDLS and CDR2 YYNGEE. Between the trimmed V and J ends, which lost 7 bases and 5 bases, there was a span of 8 bases. This CDR3 is built from 11 residues.

This chain's CDR3 is CASTQNNRYEQYF. The CDR3 nucleotides read TGTGCCAGCACCCAAAATAATCGGTACGAGCAGTACTTC. The gene calls are TRBV6-1 and TRBJ2-7, with D unresolved. Germline CDR1 reads MNHNS; CDR2 reads SASEGT. V shed 7 bases and J shed 4 bases, with 14 bases lying between them. CDR3 length: 13 residues.

This chain links TRBV11-2 with TRBJ2-1, with 8 bases matching TRBD1. Germline V gene data show CDR1 as SGHAT and CDR2 as FQNNGV. This CDR3 contains 14 residues. The trim removed 6 bases at V and 8 bases at J, leaving 9 bases unmatched. The CDR3 DNA follows: TGTGCCAGCAGTATCAGGGGGCCTGTGGATGAGCAGTTCTTC. Its protein is CASSIRGPVDEQFF.

The rearrangement joins TRBV7-3 to TRBJ2-1, with TRBD2 identical over 9 bases. Trimming removed 6 bases from V and 8 bases from J; junction bases left unmatched: 5. Germline loops: CDR1 SGHTA, CDR2 FQGTGA. CDR3 size: 13 residues. The CDR3: CASSERGAYEQFF. In nucleotides, the CDR3 is TGTGCCAGCAGTGAGCGGGGGGCGTATGAGCAGTTCTTC.

CDR3 loop: CASSSRLAGGLEQYF. DNA of the CDR3: TGTGCCAGCAGCTCACGACTAGCGGGGGGGCTTGAGCAGTACTTC. The V and J genes are TRBV5-6 and TRBJ2-5, with TRBD2 matching 14 bases. This CDR3 comprises 15 residues. V was clipped by 3 bases and J by 11 bases; unmatched bases: 9. CDR1 SGHDT and CDR2 YYEEEE come from the germline V gene. Full variable domain (remainder filled in from reference TRBV5-6 and TRBJ2-5): DAGVTQSPTHLIKTRGQQVTLRCSPKSGHDTVSWYQQALGQGPQFIFQYYEEEERQRGNFPDRFSGHQFPNYSSELNVNALLLGDSALYLCASSSRLAGGLEQYFGPGTRLLVL.

The chain has TRBV4-1 and TRBJ1-1; D is ambiguous. Looked up from germline, CDR1 is MGHRA and CDR2 is YSYEKL. Trimming cost V 6 bases and J 9 bases, with 20 bases left between them. CDR3 length: 14 residues. CDR3 in DNA: TGCGCCAGCAGACTTAACCTTGAGGCATACCAAGCTTTCTTT. This translates into CASRLNLEAYQAFF.

The chain uses TRBV29-1 and TRBJ2-1; 12 bases map to TRBD2. With V trimmed by 6 bases and J by 9 bases, 6 bases remained unmatched. This CDR3 is 13 amino acids long. Germline loops: CDR1 SQVTM, CDR2 ANQGSEA. For the CDR3, the DNA is TGCAGCGTGCGACTAGCGGGAGTCGGTGAGCAGTTCTTC. This sequence encodes CSVRLAGVGEQFF.

This clone was seen more than once but under ten times. In DNA form, the CDR3 reads TGTGCCAGCAGCTTGGACAGGTTCTATGGCTACACCTTC. This gives the protein CASSLDRFYGYTF. V gene TRBV7-3 combines with J gene TRBJ1-2, with 7 bases matching TRBD1. CDR1 is SGHTA and CDR2 is FQGTGA in the germline V gene. After removal of 3 bases from V and 4 bases from J, the junction contained 2 bases not matched to a gene. The CDR3 has 13 residues.

The V and J genes are TRBV19 and TRBJ1-3; D unresolved. The CDR3 has 13 residues. In germline, CDR1 is LNHDA, CDR2 SQIVND (reference sequence). Trimming stripped 8 bases from V and 0 bases from J, with 8 bases between. This CDR3 is CASSRLSGNTIYF. CDR3 nucleotide sequence: TGTGCCAGTTCCAGGCTCTCTGGAAACACCATATATTTT.

The chain carries TRBV4-1 and TRBJ1-4; 10 bases match TRBD1. The V segment lost 4 bases and the J segment 7 bases; nucleotides outside the gene matches: 6. This CDR3 is 15 amino acids long. The germline gives CDR1 MGHRA, CDR2 YSYEKL. CDR3 sequence: CASSLVTGGGEKLFF. In DNA form, the CDR3 reads TGCGCCAGCAGCCTGGTGACAGGGGGCGGTGAAAAACTGTTTTTT.

The chain combines TRBV6-4 with TRBJ2-2, with TRBD2 identical over 11 bases. This CDR3 comprises 16 residues. CDR1 is MRHNA and CDR2 is SNTAGT in the germline V gene. V trimming: 5 bases; J trimming: 2 bases; junction bases outside the gene matches: 4. In nucleotides, the CDR3 is TGTGCCAGCAGTAGGACTAGCGGGTTTAACACCGGGGAGCTGTTTTTT. It yields the protein CASSRTSGFNTGELFF.

This clone has just a few counts. The chain carries TRBV30 and TRBJ1-1; maybe TRBD1 (6 bases). The CDR3 extends over 13 amino acids. The germline CDR1 and CDR2 sequences are GTSNPN and SVGIG (reference sequence). Deletions cut 3 bases from V and 5 bases from J, with 13 bases between. CDR3 sequence reads: CAWRYRARTEAFF. The CDR3, as DNA: TGTGCCTGGAGGTACAGGGCAAGAACTGAAGCTTTCTTT.

V usage is TRBV11-3 and J usage is TRBJ2-3; perhaps TRBD2 as D (6 bases). Germline loops: CDR1 SGHNT, CDR2 YENEEA. This CDR3 spans 13 amino acids. Trimming cost V 4 bases and J 11 bases, with 16 bases left between them. CDR3 bases: TGTGCCAGCAGCTCCGGACCGGGACTTGAGCAGTATTTT. Its translation is CASSSGPGLEQYF.

V usage is TRBV6-4 and J usage is TRBJ2-1, with TRBD2 matching 7 bases. The CDR3 consists of 13 residues. With 3 bases clipped from V and 10 bases from J, the junction kept 6 bases outside the gene matches. In germline, CDR1 is MRHNA, CDR2 SNTAGT. The DNA of the CDR3 is TGTGCCAGCAGTGAAGTGGGGGAGGGGGAGCAGTTCTTC. This gives the protein CASSEVGEGEQFF.

The chain joins TRBV6-5 to TRBJ2-1; 10 bases are shared with TRBD1. Unmatched junction bases numbered 6, after V lost 5 bases and J lost 5 bases. The CDR3 covers 15 residues. Germline CDR1 reads MNHEY; CDR2 reads SVGAGI. CDR3 DNA sequence: TGTGCCAGCAGTACTGGAGACAGGGGGCACAATGAGCAGTTCTTC. Its protein is CASSTGDRGHNEQFF.

The CDR3 protein is CASSRNTEAFF. The DNA of the CDR3 is TGCGCCAGCAGCCGTAACACTGAAGCTTTCTTT. The chain uses TRBV5-1 and TRBJ1-1; D call uncertain. Germline values: CDR1 SGHRS, CDR2 YFSETQ. V was trimmed by 4 bases and J by 2 bases, leaving 3 bases between them. The CDR3 runs 11 residues.

The chain employs TRBV7-8 and TRBJ2-5; 8 nucleotides line up with TRBD1. The CDR3 runs 13 residues. V lost 5 bases and J lost 5; bases outside the gene matches: 4. Per the germline V gene, CDR1 is SGHVS and CDR2 is FQNEAQ. CDR3 in amino acids: CASSRQGRETQYF. CDR3 nucleotide sequence: TGTGCCAGCAGCAGACAGGGGCGGGAGACCCAGTACTTC.